These 14 T cell receptor beta chains were all obtained from the same sample, sequenced in a study of T cell responses to AZD1222 COVID-19 vaccine. TCRdb's table, derived via immunoSEQ multiplex PCR, lists solely in-frame clones and lacks some. The sample holds more than 110,000 clones, more than 90% seen once. The source was peripheral blood, collected on day 0 of AZD1222 vaccination. These receptors originate from an adult in good health.

This clone was seen once. The chain is built from TRBV11-2 and TRBJ2-5, with TRBD2 matching over 15 bases. The CDR3 runs 17 residues. Germline V gene sequence: CDR1 SGHAT, CDR2 FQNNGV. V dropped 1 base and J dropped 5; count of bases not matched to a gene: 5. CDR3 DNA: TGTGCCAGCAGCTTAGGGACTAGCGGGAGGGCAGGGGAGACCCAGTACTTC. Its protein product is CASSLGTSGRAGETQYF. Supplemented by reference TRBV11-2 and TRBJ2-5, the full variable domain reads EAGVAQSPRYKIIEKRQSVAFWCNPISGHATLYWYQQILGQGPKLLIQFQNNGVVDDSQLPKDRFSAERLKGVDSTLKIQPAKLEDSAVYLCASSLGTSGRAGETQYFGPGTRLLVL.

This chain joins TRBV28 and TRBJ1-2, with TRBD1 as a possible D gene (5 bases). Germline V gene lookup returns CDR1 MDHEN and CDR2 SYDVKM. V was clipped by 2 bases and J by 5 bases, with 12 bases between them. CDR3 length: 14 residues. DNA of the CDR3: TGTGCCAGCAGTTTACCCAGGGTGGATTATGGCTACACCTTC. Encoded protein: CASSLPRVDYGYTF.

This chain uses TRBV5-4 with TRBJ2-5; D not certain. CDR1 SGHNT and CDR2 YYREEE come from the germline V gene (reference sequence). The CDR3 loop spans 14 amino acids. V lost 0 bases and J 1 base, leaving 7 bases between the germline ends. The DNA of the CDR3 is TGTGCCAGCAGCTTGGACAGAGTCCAAGAGACCCAGTACTTC. Protein: CASSLDRVQETQYF.

This clone has just a few counts. This rearrangement joins TRBV4-3 to TRBJ1-1; maybe TRBD1 (6 bases). V dropped 0 bases and J dropped 4 bases, with 18 bases sitting between them. Germline CDR1 and CDR2: LGHNA and YSLEER. This CDR3 is built from 17 residues. The CDR3 here is CASSQEGVGGRVTEAFF. In nucleotides, the CDR3 is TGCGCCAGCAGCCAAGAGGGGGTAGGGGGGCGCGTCACTGAAGCTTTCTTT.

This chain links TRBV4-3 with TRBJ2-1, with 9 bases aligning to TRBD2. The CDR3 spans 15 residues. CDR1 LGHNA and CDR2 YSLEER come from the germline V gene. Unmatched junction bases numbered 7, after V lost 4 bases and J lost 6 bases. The CDR3 DNA follows: TGCGCCAGCAGCCTACAACTAGCGGGCGGCAATGAGCAGTTCTTC. It yields the protein CASSLQLAGGNEQFF.

The gene calls are TRBV19 and TRBJ1-4, with D possibly being TRBD1 (5 bases). Germline V gene data show CDR1 as LNHDA and CDR2 as SQIVND (reference sequence). V dropped 6 bases and J dropped 6 bases, with 8 bases sitting between them. The CDR3 runs to 12 residues. Written as DNA, the CDR3 is TGTGCCAGTAGCCAGGGTCATGAAAAACTGTTTTTT. Protein sequence: CASSQGHEKLFF.

The gene calls are TRBV7-2 and TRBJ1-1; TRBD1 matches 12 bases. Germline V CDR1 and CDR2: SGHTA, FQGNSA. This CDR3 spans 18 amino acids. The ends lost 5 bases at V and 3 bases at J; junction bases unmatched: 13. The CDR3 nucleotides read TGTGCCAGCAGCCCCTTGGGGACAGGGGGCGGATCGTACACTGAAGCTTTCTTT. This translates into CASSPLGTGGGSYTEAFF.

The chain recombines TRBV19 with TRBJ1-5, with a possible D match to TRBD1 (5 bases). This CDR3 is built from 16 residues. V lost 4 bases to trimming and J lost 3 bases, with 16 bases between them. Germline CDR1 reads LNHDA; CDR2 reads SQIVND (reference sequence). This CDR3 reads CASSTTLLGDNQPQHF. CDR3 sequence (DNA): TGTGCCAGTAGTACGACCTTACTGGGGGACAATCAGCCCCAGCATTTT.

This clone appeared once. This chain's CDR3 is CASSVEVGDEQYF. The CDR3 region has the DNA TGTGCCAGCAGCGTAGAGGTGGGGGACGAGCAGTACTTC. The chain links TRBV9 to TRBJ2-7; D tentatively reads TRBD1 or TRBD2 (5 bases each). CDR1 is SGDLS, CDR2 YYNGEE, per germline. CDR3 length: 13 residues. Trimming removed 0 bases at V and 5 bases at J, with 9 bases between.

For the CDR3, the DNA is TGCGCCAGCAGCACTACAGGGCCCGTCTCTGGGGCCAACGTCCTGACTTTC. Translation gives CASSTTGPVSGANVLTF. The genes are TRBV5-1 and TRBJ2-6; TRBD1 might be the D (6 bases). V gave up 4 bases and J gave up 0 bases, with 14 bases separating them. This CDR3 is 17 amino acids long. Germline V gives CDR1 SGHRS, CDR2 YFSETQ.

V and J are TRBV12-5 and TRBJ2-1; TRBD1 or TRBD2 may be the D gene (6 bases each). Germline assignment: CDR1 LGHNT and CDR2 FRNRAP. CDR3 length: 17 residues. Trimming pared 5 bases from V and 8 bases from J, leaving 25 bases between. The CDR3 DNA sequence: TGTGCTAGTGGTCCCCCCTGGGGGGCGGGGCGGTCCGATGAGCAGTTCTTC. It translates to CASGPPWGAGRSDEQFF.

The chain employs TRBV30 and TRBJ2-7; the D gene is possibly TRBD2 (6 bases). The CDR3 has 11 amino acids. V shed 0 bases and J shed 9 bases, with 9 bases lying between them. The germline CDR1 and CDR2 sequences are GTSNPN and SVGIG (reference sequence). CDR3 nucleotides: TGTGCCTGGAGTGTCGGGGGTGTGCAGTACTTC. Amino acid sequence: CAWSVGGVQYF.

This chain links TRBV7-2 with TRBJ2-5, with TRBD2 matching over 8 bases. V dropped 6 bases and J dropped 5; count of bases not matched to a gene: 11. The CDR3 spans 15 residues. Germline lookup yields CDR1 SGHTA and CDR2 FQGNSA. CDR3 loop: CASRSSSGRVETQYF. In nucleotides, the CDR3 is TGTGCCAGCAGGTCGTCCAGCGGGAGAGTGGAGACCCAGTACTTC.

V gene TRBV13 combines with J gene TRBJ2-7, with D maybe TRBD1 (5 bases). The germline gives CDR1 PRHDT, CDR2 FYEKMQ (reference sequence). The V end lost 7 bases, the J end lost 6 bases, and 16 bases lay between the germline ends. The CDR3 runs to 13 residues. DNA for the CDR3: TGTGCCAGCACCTCAGGGTTGGTCTCCGAGCAGTACTTC. Amino acids: CASTSGLVSEQYF. The whole variable domain, remainder taken from reference TRBV13 and TRBJ2-7, is AAGVIQSPRHLIKEKRETATLKCYPIPRHDTVYWYQQGPGQDPQFLISFYEKMQSDKGSIPDRFSAQQFSDYHSELNMSSLELGDSALYFCASTSGLVSEQYFGPGTRLTVT.